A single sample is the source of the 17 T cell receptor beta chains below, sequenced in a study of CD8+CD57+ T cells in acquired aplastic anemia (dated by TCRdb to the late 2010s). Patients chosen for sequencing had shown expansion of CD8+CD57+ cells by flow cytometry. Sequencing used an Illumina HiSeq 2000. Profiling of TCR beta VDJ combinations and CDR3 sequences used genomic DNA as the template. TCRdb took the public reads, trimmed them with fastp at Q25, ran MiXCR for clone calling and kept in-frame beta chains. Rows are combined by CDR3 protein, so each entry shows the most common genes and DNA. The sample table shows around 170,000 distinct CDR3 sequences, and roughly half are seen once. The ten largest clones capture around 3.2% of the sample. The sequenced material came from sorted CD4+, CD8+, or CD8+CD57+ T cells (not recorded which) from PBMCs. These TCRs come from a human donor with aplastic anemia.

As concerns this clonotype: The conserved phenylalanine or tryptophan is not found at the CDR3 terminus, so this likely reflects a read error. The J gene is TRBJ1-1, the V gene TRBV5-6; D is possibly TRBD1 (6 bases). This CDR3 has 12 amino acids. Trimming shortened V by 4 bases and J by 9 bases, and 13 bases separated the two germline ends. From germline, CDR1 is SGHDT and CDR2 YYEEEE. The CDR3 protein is CASSPNQGKAFL. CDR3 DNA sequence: TGTGCCAGCAGCCCAAATCAGGGGAAAGCTTTCCTT.

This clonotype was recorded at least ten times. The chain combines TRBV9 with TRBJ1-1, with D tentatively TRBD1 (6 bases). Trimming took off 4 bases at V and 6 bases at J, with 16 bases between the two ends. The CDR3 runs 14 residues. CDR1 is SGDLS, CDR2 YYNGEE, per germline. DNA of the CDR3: TGTGCCAGCAGCCCGAGGACAGTAATGCCTGAAGCTTTCTTT. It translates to CASSPRTVMPEAFF.

The CDR3 DNA follows: TGTGCCAGTAGTACGGACAGGGATCAGCCCCAGCATTTT. It codes for CASSTDRDQPQHF. The chain employs TRBV19 and TRBJ1-5, with TRBD1 matching 8 bases. The germline gives CDR1 LNHDA, CDR2 SQIVND (reference sequence). This CDR3 is 13 amino acids long. After removal of 4 bases from V and 5 bases from J, the junction contained 1 base not matched to a gene.

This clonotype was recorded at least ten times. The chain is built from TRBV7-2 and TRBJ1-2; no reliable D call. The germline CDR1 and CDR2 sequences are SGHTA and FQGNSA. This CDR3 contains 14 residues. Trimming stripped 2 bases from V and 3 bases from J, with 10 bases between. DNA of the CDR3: TGTGCCAGCAGCTTAAGGCTCGCGCACTATGGCTACACCTTC. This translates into CASSLRLAHYGYTF. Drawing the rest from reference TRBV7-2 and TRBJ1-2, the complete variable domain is GAGVSQSPSNKVTEKGKDVELRCDPISGHTALYWYRQSLGQGLEFLIYFQGNSAPDKSGLPSDRFSAERTGGSVSTLTIQRTQQEDSAVYLCASSLRLAHYGYTFGSGTRLTVV.

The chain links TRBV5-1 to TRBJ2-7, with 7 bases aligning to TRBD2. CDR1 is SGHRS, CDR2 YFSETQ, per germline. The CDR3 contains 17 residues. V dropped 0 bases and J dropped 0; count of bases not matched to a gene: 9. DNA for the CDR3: TGCGCCAGCAGCTTGGCGCGTAACTCGGGAGGCTCCTACGAGCAGTACTTC. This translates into CASSLARNSGGSYEQYF. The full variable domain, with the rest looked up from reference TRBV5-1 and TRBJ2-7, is KAGVTQTPRYLIKTRGQQVTLSCSPISGHRSVSWYQQTPGQGLQFLFEYFSETQRNKGNFPGRFSGRQFSNSRSEMNVSTLELGDSALYLCASSLARNSGGSYEQYFGPGTRLTVT.

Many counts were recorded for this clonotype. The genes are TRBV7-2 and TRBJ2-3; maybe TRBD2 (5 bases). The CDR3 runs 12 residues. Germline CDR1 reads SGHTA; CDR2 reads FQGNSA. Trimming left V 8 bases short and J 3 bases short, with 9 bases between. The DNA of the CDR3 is TGTGCCAGCGGGAGTTCTACAGATACGCAGTATTTT. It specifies CASGSSTDTQYF. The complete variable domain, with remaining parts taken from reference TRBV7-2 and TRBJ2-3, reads GAGVSQSPSNKVTEKGKDVELRCDPISGHTALYWYRQSLGQGLEFLIYFQGNSAPDKSGLPSDRFSAERTGGSVSTLTIQRTQQEDSAVYLCASGSSTDTQYFGPGTRLTVL.

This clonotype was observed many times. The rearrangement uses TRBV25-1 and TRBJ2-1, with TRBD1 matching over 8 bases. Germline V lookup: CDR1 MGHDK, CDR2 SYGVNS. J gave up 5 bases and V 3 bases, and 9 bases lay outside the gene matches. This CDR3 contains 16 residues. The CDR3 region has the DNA TGTGCCAGCAGTGATCCCACCGGGACAGGTCACAATGAGCAGTTCTTC. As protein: CASSDPTGTGHNEQFF.

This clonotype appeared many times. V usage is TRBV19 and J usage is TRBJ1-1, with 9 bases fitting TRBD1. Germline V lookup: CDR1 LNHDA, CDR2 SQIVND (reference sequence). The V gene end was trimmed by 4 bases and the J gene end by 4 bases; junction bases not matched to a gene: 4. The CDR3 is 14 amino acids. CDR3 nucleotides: TGTGCCAGTAGTACCGGACAGGGGAGCACTGAAGCTTTCTTT. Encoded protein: CASSTGQGSTEAFF.

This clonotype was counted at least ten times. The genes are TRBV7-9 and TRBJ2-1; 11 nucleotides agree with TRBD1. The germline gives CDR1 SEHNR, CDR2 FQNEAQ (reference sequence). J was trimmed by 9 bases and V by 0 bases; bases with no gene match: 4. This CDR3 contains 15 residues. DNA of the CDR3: TGTGCCAGCAGCTTAGCGGACAGGGGGCGATCTGAGCAGTTCTTC. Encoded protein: CASSLADRGRSEQFF.

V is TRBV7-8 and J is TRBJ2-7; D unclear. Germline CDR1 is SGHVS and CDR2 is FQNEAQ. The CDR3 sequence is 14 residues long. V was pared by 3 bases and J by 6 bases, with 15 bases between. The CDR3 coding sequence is TGTGCCAGCAGCTTCACTGACGACATTCCCGAGCAGTACTTC. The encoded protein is CASSFTDDIPEQYF.

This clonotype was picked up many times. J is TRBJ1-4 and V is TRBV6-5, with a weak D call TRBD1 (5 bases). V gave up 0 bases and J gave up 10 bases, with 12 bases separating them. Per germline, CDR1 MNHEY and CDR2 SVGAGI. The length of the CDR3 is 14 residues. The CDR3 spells CASSYSSATGKLFF. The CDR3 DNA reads TGTGCCAGCAGTTACTCCTCTGCTACAGGAAAACTGTTTTTT.

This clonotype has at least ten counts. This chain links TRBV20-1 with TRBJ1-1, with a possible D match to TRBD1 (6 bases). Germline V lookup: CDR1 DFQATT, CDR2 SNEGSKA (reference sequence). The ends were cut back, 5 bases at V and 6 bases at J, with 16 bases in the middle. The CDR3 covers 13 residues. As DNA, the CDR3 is TGCAGTGCTTTACAGGGAGGTGGGGCTGAAGCTTTCTTT. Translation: CSALQGGGAEAFF.

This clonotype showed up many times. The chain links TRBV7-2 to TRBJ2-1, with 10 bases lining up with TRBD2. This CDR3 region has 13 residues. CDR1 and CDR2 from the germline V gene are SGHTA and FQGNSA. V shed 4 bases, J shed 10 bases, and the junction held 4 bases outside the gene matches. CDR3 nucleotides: TGTGCCAGCAGCTGGACTAGCGGCAGCGAGCAGTTCTTC. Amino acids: CASSWTSGSEQFF.

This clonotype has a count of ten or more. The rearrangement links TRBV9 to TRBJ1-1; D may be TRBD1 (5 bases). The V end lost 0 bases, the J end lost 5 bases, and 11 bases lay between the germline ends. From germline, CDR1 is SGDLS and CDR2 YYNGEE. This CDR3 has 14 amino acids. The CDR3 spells CASSVGGLGTEAFF. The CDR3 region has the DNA TGTGCCAGCAGCGTAGGGGGCTTGGGGACTGAAGCTTTCTTT.

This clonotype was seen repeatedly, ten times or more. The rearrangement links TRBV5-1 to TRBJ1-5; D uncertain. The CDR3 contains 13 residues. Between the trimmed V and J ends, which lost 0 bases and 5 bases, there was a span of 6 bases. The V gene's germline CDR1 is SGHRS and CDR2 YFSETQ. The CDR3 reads CASSLDTYQPQHF. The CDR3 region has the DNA TGCGCCAGCAGCTTGGACACTTATCAGCCCCAGCATTTT.

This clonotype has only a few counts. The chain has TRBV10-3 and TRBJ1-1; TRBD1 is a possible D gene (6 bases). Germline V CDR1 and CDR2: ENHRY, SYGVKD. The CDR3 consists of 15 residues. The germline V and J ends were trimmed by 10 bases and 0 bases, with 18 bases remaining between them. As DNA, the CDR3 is TGTGCCAGCCGGCGGGACAAGGTCATGAACACTGAAGCTTTCTTT. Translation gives CASRRDKVMNTEAFF.

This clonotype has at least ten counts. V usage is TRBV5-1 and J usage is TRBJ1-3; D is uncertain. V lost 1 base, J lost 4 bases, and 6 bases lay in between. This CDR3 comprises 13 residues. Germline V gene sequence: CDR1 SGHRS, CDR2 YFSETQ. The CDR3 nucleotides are TGCGCCAGCAGCTTGACGGGAGGAAACACCATATATTTT. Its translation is CASSLTGGNTIYF.